This T cell receptor beta chain was obtained from a study of blood T cell repertoires in COVID-19. The wider study: Sites across the United States, Italy and Spain contributed samples from acute and convalescent COVID-19. The analysed material was cDNA or gDNA that came from T cells, B-cell-depleted T cells, or PBMCs.

The Seattle patients, enrolled during active infection, were followed longitudinally. This table comes from immunoSEQ multiplex PCR, and its TCRdb copy is limited to in-frame clones, with some not included. In the table there are just over 350,000 clones, approximately 86% of which are singletons. This clone is a singleton in its sample. Trimming pared 5 bases from V and 4 bases from J, leaving 20 bases between. The V gene's germline CDR1 is GTSNPN and CDR2 SVGIG (reference sequence). The CDR3 runs 15 residues. The chain has TRBV30 and TRBJ1-2, with a possible D match to TRBD1 (5 bases). The specimen sequenced was peripheral blood. The clonotype was recovered from a woman aged 55-70 years with COVID-19, enrolled during active disease. The CDR3 region is CAWGGGGGPRYGYTF. CDR3 nucleotide sequence: TGTGCCTGGGGGGGAGGAGGAGGGCCCCGCTATGGCTACACCTTC.